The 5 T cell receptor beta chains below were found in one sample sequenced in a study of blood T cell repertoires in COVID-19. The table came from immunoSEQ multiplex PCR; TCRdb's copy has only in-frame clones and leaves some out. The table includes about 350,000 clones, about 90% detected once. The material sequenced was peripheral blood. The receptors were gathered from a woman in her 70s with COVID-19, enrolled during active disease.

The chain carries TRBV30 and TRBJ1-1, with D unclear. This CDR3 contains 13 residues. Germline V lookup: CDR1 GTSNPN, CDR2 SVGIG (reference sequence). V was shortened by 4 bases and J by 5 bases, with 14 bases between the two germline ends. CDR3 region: CAWTWLGGTEAFF. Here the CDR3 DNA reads TGTGCCTGGACGTGGCTGGGAGGGACTGAAGCTTTCTTT.

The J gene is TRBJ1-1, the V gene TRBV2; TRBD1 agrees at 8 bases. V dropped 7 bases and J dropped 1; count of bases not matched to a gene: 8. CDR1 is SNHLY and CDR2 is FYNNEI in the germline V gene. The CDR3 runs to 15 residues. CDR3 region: CASKARTGKNTEAFF. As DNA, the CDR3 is TGTGCCAGCAAGGCCCGGACAGGGAAGAACACTGAAGCTTTCTTT.

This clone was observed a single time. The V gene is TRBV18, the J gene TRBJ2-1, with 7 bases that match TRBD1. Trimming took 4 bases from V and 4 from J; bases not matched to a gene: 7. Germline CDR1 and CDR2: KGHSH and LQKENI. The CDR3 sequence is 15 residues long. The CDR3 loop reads CASSHGQETYNEQFF. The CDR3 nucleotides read TGTGCCAGCTCACACGGACAGGAAACATACAATGAGCAGTTCTTC.

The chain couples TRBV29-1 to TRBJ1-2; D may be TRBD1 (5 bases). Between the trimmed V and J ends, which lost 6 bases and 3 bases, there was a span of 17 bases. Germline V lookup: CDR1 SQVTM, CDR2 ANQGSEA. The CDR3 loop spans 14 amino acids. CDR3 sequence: CSVGETVSHYGYTF. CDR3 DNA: TGCAGCGTCGGAGAGACAGTAAGCCACTATGGCTACACCTTC.

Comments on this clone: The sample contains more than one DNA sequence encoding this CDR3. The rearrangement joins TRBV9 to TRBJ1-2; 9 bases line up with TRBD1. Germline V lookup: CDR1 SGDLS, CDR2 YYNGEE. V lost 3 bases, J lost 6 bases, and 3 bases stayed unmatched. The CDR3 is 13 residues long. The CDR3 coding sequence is TGTGCCAGCAGCGCGGGACAGGGAGATGGCTACACCTTC. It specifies CASSAGQGDGYTF. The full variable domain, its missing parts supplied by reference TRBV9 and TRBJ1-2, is DSGVTQTPKHLITATGQRVTLRCSPRSGDLSVYWYQQSLDQGLQFLIQYYNGEERAKGNILERFSAQQFPDLHSELNLSSLELGDSALYFCASSAGQGDGYTFGSGTRLTVV.